This entry lists 20 T cell receptor beta chains sequenced from one sample in a study of shared clonotypes between healthy human individuals (TCRdb year 2020). Receptor amplification or capture employed the immunoSEQ multiplex PCR assay. TCRdb mirrors the immuneACCESS table, restricted to in-frame sequences. Some clones are absent from its copies; in checked studies, under half trace to an unresolved V gene, and the reason for the others is unknown. The sample records roughly 500,000 clones, less than 85% of which are singletons. Under 15% of the sample belongs to the ten largest clones. Sequenced sample: PBMCs. These receptors were taken from a woman aged 40 to 50 in good health. Some clones in this sample may be carry-over from other donors' samples.

The rearrangement uses TRBV4-2 and TRBJ1-4, with 8 bases matching TRBD1. The V and J ends lost 3 bases and 2 bases, in that order; junction bases with no gene match: 8. Germline lookup yields CDR1 LGHNA and CDR2 YNFKEQ. The CDR3 length is 17 residues. In DNA, the CDR3 is TGTGCCAGCAGCCATCCCAGGGGGCAGGACACTAATGAAAAACTGTTTTTT. Translating gives CASSHPRGQDTNEKLFF.

The chain links TRBV19 to TRBJ2-1, with 10 positions matching TRBD2. Germline V gene data show CDR1 as LNHDA and CDR2 as SQIVND (reference sequence). CDR3 length: 15 amino acids. Trimming took 3 bases from V and 12 from J; bases not matched to a gene: 11. The CDR3 sequence: CASSIRELAGSGQFF. The CDR3 region has the DNA TGTGCCAGTAGTATTAGGGAACTAGCGGGATCGGGGCAGTTCTTC.

The chain joins TRBV7-3 to TRBJ2-2; possibly TRBD2 for D (6 bases). Germline CDR1 SGHTA, CDR2 FQGTGA. The CDR3 covers 17 residues. V lost 5 bases and J 1 base, leaving 17 bases between the germline ends. The DNA for the CDR3 is TGTGCCAGCAGCCATAACCCCCCCGGGGGGAACACCGGGGAGCTGTTTTTT. Its translation: CASSHNPPGGNTGELFF.

CDR3 nucleotide sequence: TGTGCCAGTAGTATCCCTGGACGCGCAGATACGCAGTATTTT. It codes for CASSIPGRADTQYF. The chain couples TRBV19 to TRBJ2-3; D unresolved. Germline values: CDR1 LNHDA, CDR2 SQIVND (reference sequence). The CDR3 contains 14 residues. Trimming shortened V by 3 bases and J by 4 bases, and 11 bases separated the two germline ends.

V is TRBV18 and J is TRBJ1-1, with D unclear. CDR3 length: 16 amino acids. Germline assignment: CDR1 KGHSH and CDR2 LQKENI. V was clipped by 0 bases and J by 0 bases, with 11 bases between them. As DNA, the CDR3 is TGTGCCAGCTCACCACCTGTGCGGACGGTGAACACTGAAGCTTTCTTT. Amino acid sequence: CASSPPVRTVNTEAFF.

In this sample, this clone turned up a few times. The chain carries TRBV5-5 and TRBJ2-3; possibly TRBD1 or TRBD2 for D (5 bases each). Germline V gives CDR1 SGHKS, CDR2 YYEKEE (reference sequence). The CDR3 sequence is 14 residues long. Trimming stripped 2 bases from V and 1 base from J, with 8 bases between. In nucleotides, the CDR3 is TGTGCCAGCAGCTTCGGGGCAGGCACAGATACGCAGTATTTT. It translates to CASSFGAGTDTQYF. The variable domain in full, completed from reference TRBV5-5 and TRBJ2-3, reads DAGVTQSPTHLIKTRGQQVTLRCSPISGHKSVSWYQQVLGQGPQFIFQYYEKEERGRGNFPDRFSARQFPNYSSELNVNALLLGDSALYLCASSFGAGTDTQYFGPGTRLTVL.

The V call is TRBV7-2, the J call TRBJ2-7, with 11 bases matching TRBD1. Germline values: CDR1 SGHTA, CDR2 FQGNSA. J lost 2 bases, V lost 5 bases, and 11 bases had no gene match. The CDR3 totals 17 residues. The CDR3 bases are TGTGCCAGCAGCGAAGGGACAGGGGGTGCAATAACCTACGAGCAGTACTTC. It encodes CASSEGTGGAITYEQYF.

V is TRBV27 and J is TRBJ2-2; perhaps TRBD2 as D (5 bases). Trimming took off 5 bases at V and 0 bases at J, with 22 bases between the two ends. The CDR3 consists of 19 residues. Germline CDR1 MNHEY, CDR2 SMNVEV (reference sequence). CDR3 DNA sequence: TGTGCCAGCAGTGGGCTGGGCAAGCCAGTGGGAGCGAACACCGGGGAGCTGTTTTTT. Its translation is CASSGLGKPVGANTGELFF.

The chain carries TRBV19 and TRBJ2-3, with D perhaps matching TRBD2 (6 bases). The V end lost 4 bases, the J end lost 6 bases, and 11 bases lay between the germline ends. The CDR3 has 13 residues. Germline V gene lookup returns CDR1 LNHDA and CDR2 SQIVND (reference sequence). For the CDR3, the DNA is TGTGCCAGTAGTACCGGGACTGACGATACGCAGTATTTT. Protein sequence: CASSTGTDDTQYF.

This CDR3 is CASSGAYNEQFF. Here the CDR3 DNA reads TGTGCCAGTAGCGGGGCCTACAATGAGCAGTTCTTC. The chain has TRBV19 and TRBJ2-1, with D maybe TRBD2 (5 bases). Germline lookup yields CDR1 LNHDA and CDR2 SQIVND (reference sequence). The CDR3 totals 12 residues. Trimming removed 6 bases from V and 2 bases from J, with 5 bases in between.

The chain employs TRBV18 and TRBJ2-7, with 8 bases fitting TRBD1. Germline lookup yields CDR1 KGHSH and CDR2 LQKENI. Trimming took 3 bases from V and 5 from J; bases not matched to a gene: 3. This CDR3 contains 13 residues. CDR3 protein: CASSPARGHEQYF. The CDR3 coding sequence is TGTGCCAGCTCACCGGCCAGGGGGCACGAGCAGTACTTC.

Here the CDR3 DNA reads TGCGCCAGCAAGTGGGAGGGAGGTGGCACCGGGGAGCTGTTTTTT. Protein: CASKWEGGGTGELFF. The chain employs TRBV4-3 and TRBJ2-2; TRBD2 aligns across 7 bases. The CDR3 has 15 residues. The germline gives CDR1 LGHNA, CDR2 YSLEER. After removal of 7 bases from V and 4 bases from J, the junction contained 9 bases not matched to a gene.

The V and J genes are TRBV7-2 and TRBJ2-3; 8 positions match TRBD2. The ends lost 5 bases at V and 2 bases at J; junction bases unmatched: 9. Germline loops: CDR1 SGHTA, CDR2 FQGNSA. This CDR3 spans 16 amino acids. CDR3 bases: TGTGCCAGCAGCCCGTCGAGCGGGAGAAACACAGATACGCAGTATTTT. Its translation: CASSPSSGRNTDTQYF.

The rearrangement links TRBV7-2 to TRBJ2-6, with D maybe TRBD2 (6 bases). The germline gives CDR1 SGHTA, CDR2 FQGNSA. The CDR3 spans 13 residues. The V and J ends lost 5 bases and 12 bases respectively, with 14 bases between them. Written as DNA, the CDR3 is TGTGCCAGCAGCCCTCCGGGACTCGTCGTCCTGACTTTC. As protein: CASSPPGLVVLTF.

The rearrangement joins TRBV6-5 to TRBJ2-7, with D possibly TRBD1 on 6 matching bases. V was trimmed by 6 bases and J by 3 bases, leaving 9 bases between them. The CDR3 sequence is 12 residues long. Germline loops: CDR1 MNHEY, CDR2 SVGAGI. CDR3 in amino acids: CASRDSSYEQYF. In DNA form, the CDR3 reads TGTGCCAGCAGGGACAGCAGCTACGAGCAGTACTTC.

The sample holds a few counts of this clone. V usage is TRBV19 and J usage is TRBJ1-1, with D tentatively TRBD1 (5 bases). Germline-derived CDR1 and CDR2 are LNHDA and SQIVND (reference sequence). V was trimmed by 3 bases and J by 3 bases, leaving 8 bases between them. This CDR3 has 13 amino acids. CDR3 in amino acids: CASSMSRDTEAFF. In DNA, the CDR3 is TGTGCCAGTAGTATGAGCAGGGACACTGAAGCTTTCTTT.

This rearrangement joins TRBV28 to TRBJ1-4; weak D call: TRBD1 (6 bases). This CDR3 is built from 16 residues. Trimming took off 5 bases at V and 5 bases at J, with 18 bases between the two ends. The germline gives CDR1 MDHEN, CDR2 SYDVKM. CDR3 nucleotide sequence: TGTGCCAGCAGTCCACCGGGGAGGGGGGCGAATGAAAAACTGTTTTTT. This translates into CASSPPGRGANEKLFF.

V and J are TRBV27 and TRBJ2-1; TRBD1 agrees at 9 bases. The CDR3 extends over 16 amino acids. V trimming: 2 bases; J trimming: 8 bases; junction bases outside the gene matches: 10. Germline V CDR1 and CDR2: MNHEY, SMNVEV (reference sequence). CDR3 amino acids: CASSLSTWDRDDEQFF. The CDR3 bases are TGTGCCAGCAGTTTAAGTACCTGGGACAGGGACGATGAGCAGTTCTTC.

The chain uses TRBV10-3 and TRBJ2-1; 8 nucleotides match TRBD2. V shed 10 bases, J shed 6 bases, and the junction held 5 bases outside the gene matches. CDR1 and CDR2 (germline): ENHRY, SYGVKD. This CDR3 is 12 amino acids long. The CDR3 nucleotides read TGTGCCACGGGGCGGGAGGTCAATGAGCAGTTCTTC. Its translation is CATGREVNEQFF.

The CDR3 loop reads CASSLRTSGIGDTQYF. Written as DNA, the CDR3 is TGTGCCAGCAGCTTAAGGACTAGCGGGATCGGGGATACGCAGTATTTT. The rearrangement joins TRBV5-4 to TRBJ2-3; 12 nucleotides match TRBD2. CDR3 length equals 16 residues. CDR1 and CDR2 (germline): SGHNT, YYREEE (reference sequence). J was trimmed by 6 bases and V by 2 bases; bases with no gene match: 7.